This T cell receptor (beta chain) was retrieved from a study of blood T cells in healthy people across ages. Healthy Caucasian individuals from Russia aged roughly 6 to 95 were enrolled as donors. This clonotype was counted a few times. A second about 6 to 12 cycle PCR used barcoded and J-beta primers. Template switching added a 12-random-nucleotide identifier to every cDNA molecule. TCRdb independently ran MiXCR on the 5' RACE reads; one entry per CDR3 protein. The table records hundreds of thousands of distinct CDR3 sequences, around 21% of them present only once. CDR3 size: 15 residues. Germline-derived CDR1 and CDR2 are SEHNR and FQNEAQ (reference sequence). J was trimmed by 4 bases and V by 5 bases; bases with no gene match: 5.

The J gene is TRBJ2-1, the V gene TRBV7-9; 10 nucleotides align to TRBD2. Sequenced sample: blood. The clonotype comes from a man in his 70s in good health. The CDR3 is CASSTGLALYNEQFF. The CDR3 bases are TGTGCCAGCAGCACGGGACTAGCGTTGTACAATGAGCAGTTCTTC.